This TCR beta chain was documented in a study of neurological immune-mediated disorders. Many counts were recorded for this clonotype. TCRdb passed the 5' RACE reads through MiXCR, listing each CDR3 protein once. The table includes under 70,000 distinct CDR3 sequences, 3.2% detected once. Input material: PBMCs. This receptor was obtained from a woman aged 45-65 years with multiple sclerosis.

CDR3 coding DNA: TGCGCCAGCAGCCCCACAGATACGCAGTATTTT. It translates to CASSPTDTQYF. The gene calls are TRBV4-3 and TRBJ2-3, with D unclear. V gave up 4 bases and J gave up 2 bases, with 1 base separating them. The CDR3 has 11 amino acids. Germline CDR1 and CDR2: LGHNA and YSLEER.